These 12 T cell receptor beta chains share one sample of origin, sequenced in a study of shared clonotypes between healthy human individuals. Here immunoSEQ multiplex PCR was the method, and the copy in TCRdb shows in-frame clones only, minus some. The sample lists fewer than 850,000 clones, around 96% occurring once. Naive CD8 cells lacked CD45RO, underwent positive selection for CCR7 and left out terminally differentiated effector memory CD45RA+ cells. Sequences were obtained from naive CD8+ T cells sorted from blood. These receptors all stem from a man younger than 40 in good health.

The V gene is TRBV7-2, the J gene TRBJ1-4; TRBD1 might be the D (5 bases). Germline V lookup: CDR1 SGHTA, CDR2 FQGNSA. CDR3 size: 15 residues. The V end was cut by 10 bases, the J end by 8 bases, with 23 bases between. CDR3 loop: CATTPRDGVGEKLFF. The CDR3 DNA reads TGTGCCACCACGCCCAGGGATGGGGTGGGGGAAAAACTGTTTTTT.

The CDR3 region has the DNA TGTGCCATCAGTGAGTCAGGGACTAGCGGGAGAGGGGAGCAGTTCTTC. Amino acids: CAISESGTSGRGEQFF. The rearrangement joins TRBV10-3 to TRBJ2-1; TRBD2 agrees at 14 bases. Germline-derived CDR1 and CDR2 are ENHRY and SYGVKD. CDR3 length equals 16 residues. Trimming removed 0 bases from V and 10 bases from J; junction bases left unmatched: 5.

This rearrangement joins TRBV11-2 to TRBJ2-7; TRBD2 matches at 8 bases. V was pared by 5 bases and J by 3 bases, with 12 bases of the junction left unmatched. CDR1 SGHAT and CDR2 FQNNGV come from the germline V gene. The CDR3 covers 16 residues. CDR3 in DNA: TGTGCCAGCAGCAACCTTAGCGGGATCACCTACTACGAGCAGTACTTC. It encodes CASSNLSGITYYEQYF.

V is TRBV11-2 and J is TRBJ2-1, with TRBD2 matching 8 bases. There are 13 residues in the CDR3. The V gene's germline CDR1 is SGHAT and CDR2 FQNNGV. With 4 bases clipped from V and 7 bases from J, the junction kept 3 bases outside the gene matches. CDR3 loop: CASSSLAGNEQFF. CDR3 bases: TGTGCCAGCAGCTCCCTAGCGGGTAATGAGCAGTTCTTC.

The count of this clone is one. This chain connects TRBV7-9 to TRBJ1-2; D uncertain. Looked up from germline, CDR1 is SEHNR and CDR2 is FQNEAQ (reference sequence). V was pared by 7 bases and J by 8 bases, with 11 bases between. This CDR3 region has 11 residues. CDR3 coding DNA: TGTGCCAGCAAGCTCTTGGGCGGCTACACCTTC. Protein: CASKLLGGYTF.

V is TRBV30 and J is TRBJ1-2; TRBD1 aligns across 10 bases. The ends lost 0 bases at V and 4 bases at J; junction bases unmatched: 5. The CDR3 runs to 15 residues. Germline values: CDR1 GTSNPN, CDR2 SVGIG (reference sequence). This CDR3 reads CAWSVPTGGRYGYTF. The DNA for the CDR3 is TGTGCCTGGAGTGTCCCGACAGGGGGCCGCTATGGCTACACCTTC.

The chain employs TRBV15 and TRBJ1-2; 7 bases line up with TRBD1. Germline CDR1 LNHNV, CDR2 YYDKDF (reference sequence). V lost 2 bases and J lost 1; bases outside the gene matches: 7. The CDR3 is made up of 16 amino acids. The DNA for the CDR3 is TGTGCCACCAGCAGACCCTCCGGGACAGTTAACTATGGCTACACCTTC. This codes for CATSRPSGTVNYGYTF.

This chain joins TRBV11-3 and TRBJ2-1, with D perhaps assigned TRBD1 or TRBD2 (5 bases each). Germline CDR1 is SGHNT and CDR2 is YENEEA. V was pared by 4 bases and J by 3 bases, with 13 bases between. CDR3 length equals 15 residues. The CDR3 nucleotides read TGTGCCAGCAGCTCCCAAGCGGACAACTACAATGAGCAGTTCTTC. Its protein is CASSSQADNYNEQFF.

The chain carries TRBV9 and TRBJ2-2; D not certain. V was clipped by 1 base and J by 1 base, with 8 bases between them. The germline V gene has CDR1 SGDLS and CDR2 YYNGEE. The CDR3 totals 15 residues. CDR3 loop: CASSVSALNTGELFF. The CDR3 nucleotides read TGTGCCAGCAGCGTATCAGCCTTGAACACCGGGGAGCTGTTTTTT.

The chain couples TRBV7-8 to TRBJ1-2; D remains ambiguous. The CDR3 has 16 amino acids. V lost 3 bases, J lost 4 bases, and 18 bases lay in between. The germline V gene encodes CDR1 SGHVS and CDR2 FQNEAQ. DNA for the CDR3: TGTGCCAGCAGCTTCCCGGACCAGACCGTACTCTATGGCTACACCTTC. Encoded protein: CASSFPDQTVLYGYTF.

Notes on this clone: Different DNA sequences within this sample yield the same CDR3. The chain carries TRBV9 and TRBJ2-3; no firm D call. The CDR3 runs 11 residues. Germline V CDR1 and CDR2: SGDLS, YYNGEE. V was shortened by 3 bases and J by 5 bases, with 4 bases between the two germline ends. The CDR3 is CASSGGDTQYF. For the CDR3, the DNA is TGTGCCAGCAGCGGCGGAGATACGCAGTATTTT.

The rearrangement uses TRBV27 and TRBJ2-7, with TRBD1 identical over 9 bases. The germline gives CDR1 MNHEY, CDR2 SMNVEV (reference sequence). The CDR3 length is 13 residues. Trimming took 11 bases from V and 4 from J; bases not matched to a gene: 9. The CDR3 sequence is CAVIGTGPYEQYF. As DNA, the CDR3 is TGTGCCGTTATCGGGACAGGGCCATACGAGCAGTACTTC.